This TCR beta chain is drawn from a study of identical twins. TCRdb redid the calling of the 5' RACE reads with MiXCR, one entry per CDR3 protein. In the table there are about 520,000 distinct CDR3 sequences, roughly a fifth of which are singletons. Trimming left V 0 bases short and J 9 bases short, with 13 bases between. The length of the CDR3 is 14 residues. The germline gives CDR1 SGHRS, CDR2 YFSETQ. This clonotype was seen only a few times. These data were also filed under a second study, of T cells expressing NK-cell markers.

Sequencing was done on a sample of CD4+ T cells sorted from blood. The receptor's source is a woman aged 18-30 years in good health. The chain combines TRBV5-1 with TRBJ2-1, with D perhaps TRBD2 (6 bases). The CDR3 sequence: CASSLGRGTGEQFF. For the CDR3, the DNA is TGCGCCAGCAGCTTGGGGAGGGGAACCGGTGAGCAGTTCTTC.